This passage covers 10 T cell receptor beta chains from one sample sequenced in a study of control samples from healthy donors and cancer patients. Sequencing was performed with immunoSEQ multiplex PCR; in TCRdb, only in-frame clones are kept and a portion is missing. Of about 86,000 clones in the sample, 94% were seen once. Sequenced material: blood. Receptors originate from a woman aged 18-29 years in good health.

V is TRBV11-2 and J is TRBJ1-4; 8 bases are a match to TRBD1. J lost 14 bases, V lost 7 bases, and 12 bases had no gene match. The CDR3 runs 13 residues. Germline CDR1 is SGHAT and CDR2 is FQNNGV. CDR3 sequence (DNA): TGTGCCAGCAAGACAGGGGAAGGGGGAGGCCTGTTTTTT. It specifies CASKTGEGGGLFF.

The V gene is TRBV24-1, the J gene TRBJ2-1; possibly TRBD1 for D (6 bases). Germline loops: CDR1 KGHDR, CDR2 SFDVKD. This CDR3 spans 15 amino acids. V lost 0 bases, J lost 10 bases, and 15 bases lay in between. The CDR3 bases are TGTGCCACCAGTGATTTGTCGGGGAGAGGGGGAGAGCAGTTCTTC. It encodes CATSDLSGRGGEQFF.

The chain links TRBV6-6 to TRBJ1-1; 7 bases fit TRBD1. This CDR3 has 16 amino acids. CDR1 and CDR2 (germline): MNHNY, SVGAGI (reference sequence). With V trimmed by 2 bases and J by 3 bases, 9 bases remained unmatched. The CDR3 loop is CASSYHPTGRDTEAFF. The CDR3 DNA sequence: TGTGCCAGCAGTTACCACCCGACAGGGAGGGACACTGAAGCTTTCTTT.

The V and J genes are TRBV28 and TRBJ2-1; TRBD1 aligns across 8 bases. The CDR3 consists of 15 residues. V shed 2 bases, J shed 2 bases, and the junction held 2 bases outside the gene matches. From germline, CDR1 is MDHEN and CDR2 SYDVKM. CDR3: CASSLTGGTYNEQFF. In DNA form, the CDR3 reads TGTGCCAGCAGTTTAACAGGGGGTACCTACAATGAGCAGTTCTTC.

This chain joins TRBV14 and TRBJ1-4; D is undetermined. The CDR3 extends over 15 amino acids. Germline lookup yields CDR1 SGHDN and CDR2 FVKESK. The V and J ends lost 5 bases and 0 bases respectively, with 10 bases between them. The CDR3 sequence is CASSATGTTNEKLFF. As DNA, the CDR3 is TGTGCCAGCAGCGCGACGGGAACAACTAATGAAAAACTGTTTTTT.

The chain joins TRBV27 to TRBJ1-5, with D uncertain. Trimming pared 5 bases from V and 4 bases from J, leaving 15 bases between. Per the germline V gene, CDR1 is MNHEY and CDR2 is SMNVEV (reference sequence). This CDR3 region has 15 residues. CDR3: CASSLDGRRNQPQHF. The CDR3 bases are TGTGCCAGCAGTCTGGACGGGCGGAGGAATCAGCCCCAGCATTTT.

The chain uses TRBV27 and TRBJ1-6; 7 nucleotides match TRBD1. The CDR3 is 16 residues long. J gave up 9 bases and V 5 bases, and 13 bases lay outside the gene matches. The germline gives CDR1 MNHEY, CDR2 SMNVEV (reference sequence). The DNA for the CDR3 is TGTGCCAGCAGTCCAGGACAGGCTACTGCTGGTTCACCCCTCCACTTT. It encodes CASSPGQATAGSPLHF.

V is TRBV6-8 and J is TRBJ2-1, with 7 bases lining up with TRBD2. J lost 6 bases, V lost 9 bases, and 11 bases had no gene match. The CDR3 loop spans 14 amino acids. Germline V lookup: CDR1 MNHGY, CDR2 SAAAGT. In nucleotides, the CDR3 is TGTGCCAGTCCCAAGCTAGCGGAGGGCAATGAGCAGTTCTTC. It translates to CASPKLAEGNEQFF.

The J gene is TRBJ2-7, the V gene TRBV28, with D perhaps being TRBD1 or TRBD2 (5 bases each). Trimming left V 3 bases short and J 6 bases short, with 15 bases between. Germline assignment: CDR1 MDHEN and CDR2 SYDVKM. The CDR3 has 14 residues. The CDR3 is CASSFIQGVREQYF. As DNA, the CDR3 is TGTGCCAGCAGTTTTATCCAGGGAGTTCGCGAGCAGTACTTC.

J is TRBJ1-4 and V is TRBV7-2; perhaps TRBD1 as D (5 bases). Per germline, CDR1 SGHTA and CDR2 FQGNSA. V was pared by 1 base and J by 3 bases, with 12 bases between. The CDR3 has 16 residues. The CDR3 sequence is CASSLVGGSANEKLFF. The CDR3, as DNA: TGTGCCAGCAGCTTAGTTGGGGGGTCCGCTAATGAAAAACTGTTTTTT.